This T cell receptor beta chain was sequenced during a study of T cells in Graves' hyperthyroidism and ophthalmopathy. This clonotype was seen ten or more times. The antigen remains unidentified. Germline CDR1 is SGDLS and CDR2 is YYNGEE. V was cut by 2 bases and J by 5 bases, with 10 bases left in between. The CDR3 loop spans 13 amino acids. The study collected blood at first hyperthyroidism diagnosis, before any ophthalmopathy symptoms arose. Amplification targeted TCR beta CDR3 regions from RNA transcripts. When the TCR CDR3 underwent first-round RT-PCR, the HTBI primer set was used. TCRdb processed the multiplex PCR reads anew with MiXCR; each CDR3 protein has one entry. The table lists roughly 380,000 distinct CDR3 sequences, approximately 13% of them singletons. Study-wide results and limits: The majority of expanded thyroid clonotypes above 0.001 also appeared in blood.

The gene calls are TRBV9 and TRBJ1-1; D possibly corresponds to TRBD1 (5 bases). The clonotype originates from a young man with Graves' hyperthyroidism that later progressed to Graves' ophthalmopathy. Sequenced material: blood. The CDR3 here is CASSVQGLTEAFF. In nucleotides, the CDR3 is TGTGCCAGCAGCGTGCAGGGTTTGACTGAAGCTTTCTTT.